Presented here are 20 T cell receptor beta chains from one specimen sequenced in a study of vaccination and CD4 T cells after COVID-19. At the Johns Hopkins FTIC core, DNA taken from cultured CD4+ T cells was sequenced by way of the Oncomine TCR Beta short-read assay. In this case, cultured CD4+ T cells provided the extracted genomic DNA. TCRdb reprocessed the PCR reads via MiXCR and lists one record per CDR3 protein. The sample consists of 10,000 or so distinct CDR3 sequences, 34% of them appearing once. Described treatment: approximately nine-day PBMC culture with coronavirus spike peptide pools or control peptides (ViraFEST assay). Harvesting of the unexposed donor's CD4+ T cells predated the COVID-19 pandemic (2011-2018). The antigens for these receptors are not known. Sequencing input: CD4+ T cells from blood, cultured in vitro. These receptors came from a human donor in good health.

The CDR3 coding sequence is TGTGCCAGTAGGGACAGTGCGACGGACGAGCAGTACTTC. Amino acids: CASRDSATDEQYF. The rearrangement uses TRBV2 and TRBJ2-7; 7 positions match TRBD1. The J segment lost 5 bases and the V segment lost 9 bases, leaving 10 bases of the junction unmatched. CDR1 is SNHLY and CDR2 is FYNNEI in the germline V gene. The CDR3 is made up of 13 amino acids.

This clonotype was observed a single time. The rearrangement uses TRBV6-5 and TRBJ1-6, with a tentative D call TRBD1 (5 bases). Trimming shortened V by 0 bases and J by 9 bases, and 9 bases separated the two germline ends. Germline values: CDR1 MNHEY, CDR2 SVGAGI. This CDR3 is built from 14 residues. The chain's CDR3 is CASSYSKGISPLHF. The CDR3 DNA sequence: TGTGCCAGCAGTTACTCGAAGGGGATTTCACCCCTCCACTTT.

This clonotype was detected a few times. This chain links TRBV4-3 with TRBJ2-5; D perhaps matches TRBD2 (5 bases). V lost 0 bases and J 5 bases, leaving 13 bases between the germline ends. This CDR3 has 15 residues. Per the germline V gene, CDR1 is LGHNA and CDR2 is YSLEER. The CDR3 DNA follows: TGCGCCAGCAGCCAAGATCTTTCGGGGTGGGAGACCCAGTACTTC. This sequence encodes CASSQDLSGWETQYF.

The chain combines TRBV28 with TRBJ2-7; the D gene is possibly TRBD1 (5 bases). Germline CDR1 and CDR2: MDHEN and SYDVKM. This CDR3 has 16 amino acids. The V end lost 6 bases, the J end lost 2 bases, and 20 bases lay between the germline ends. CDR3: CASSPRSWTTTYEQYF. The CDR3 DNA is TGTGCCAGCAGCCCAAGGTCGTGGACAACAACCTACGAGCAGTACTTC.

The chain carries TRBV20-1 and TRBJ2-7; perhaps D is TRBD1 or TRBD2 (5 bases each). The CDR3 consists of 14 residues. Deletions cut 0 bases from V and 5 bases from J, with 14 bases between. CDR1 is DFQATT, CDR2 SNEGSKA, per germline (reference sequence). CDR3 sequence (DNA): TGCAGTGCTAGAGATGCGGCTAGGGGAGACGAGCAGTACTTC. It specifies CSARDAARGDEQYF.

This clonotype turned up a few times. V is TRBV10-3 and J is TRBJ2-1, with D perhaps assigned TRBD1 or TRBD2 (5 bases each). Germline V lookup: CDR1 ENHRY, CDR2 SYGVKD. Trimming stripped 6 bases from V and 8 bases from J, with 11 bases between. The CDR3 is 12 amino acids. The CDR3 DNA reads TGTGCCATCAGCGGGACGGACTATGAGCAGTTCTTC. Its translation: CAISGTDYEQFF.

The CDR3 nucleotides read TGCGCCAGCAGCCAAAGGCTAGGGTCTGGAAACACCATATATTTT. Residues: CASSQRLGSGNTIYF. The chain links TRBV4-1 to TRBJ1-3; unclear D gene. Trimming removed 2 bases from V and 1 base from J, with 9 bases in between. The germline gives CDR1 MGHRA, CDR2 YSYEKL. The CDR3 covers 15 residues.

The V and J genes are TRBV27 and TRBJ2-1, with D possibly TRBD2 on 6 matching bases. V lost 1 base to trimming and J lost 8 bases, with 18 bases between them. There are 16 residues in the CDR3. CDR1 MNHEY and CDR2 SMNVEV come from the germline V gene (reference sequence). The DNA of the CDR3 is TGTGCCAGCAGTTTATATACGGGAGAGTCGTCCTATGAGCAGTTCTTC. This codes for CASSLYTGESSYEQFF.

The gene calls are TRBV7-2 and TRBJ2-7; 8 nucleotides line up with TRBD2. V shed 3 bases, J shed 2 bases, and the junction held 6 bases outside the gene matches. This CDR3 has 15 residues. Germline CDR1 and CDR2: SGHTA and FQGNSA. The CDR3 is CASSFAVAGTYEQYF. The CDR3 DNA follows: TGTGCCAGCAGCTTCGCGGTAGCGGGAACCTACGAGCAGTACTTC.

This sequence joins TRBV19 and TRBJ1-5, with unresolved D. CDR3 length: 13 amino acids. CDR1 and CDR2 from the germline V gene are LNHDA and SQIVND (reference sequence). V lost 6 bases and J 5 bases, leaving 11 bases between the germline ends. DNA for the CDR3: TGTGCCAGTAGCGGCCAGCTATATCAGCCCCAGCATTTT. This sequence encodes CASSGQLYQPQHF.

This clonotype was recorded a few times. This rearrangement joins TRBV20-1 to TRBJ2-3, with D possibly being TRBD2 (6 bases). The CDR3 extends over 15 amino acids. The V gene's germline CDR1 is DFQATT and CDR2 SNEGSKA (reference sequence). V lost 6 bases, J lost 5 bases, and 21 bases lay in between. CDR3 nucleotide sequence: TGCAGTGCAGAAGCTACTAGCACCCCTGGAGATACGCAGTATTTT. Its protein is CSAEATSTPGDTQYF.

J is TRBJ2-7 and V is TRBV6-1; D unclear. CDR3 length: 13 residues. CDR1 is MNHNS and CDR2 is SASEGT in the germline V gene. Trimming stripped 5 bases from V and 7 bases from J, with 15 bases between. The CDR3 sequence is CASSPHSTREQYF. In nucleotides, the CDR3 is TGTGCCAGCAGTCCGCATAGCACGAGGGAGCAGTACTTC.

This clonotype was seen only a few times. Here the CDR3 DNA reads TGTGCCAGCAACGCAGGGGCTCGGGGCAATCAGCCCCAGCATTTT. This codes for CASNAGARGNQPQHF. The J gene is TRBJ1-5, the V gene TRBV6-2 or TRBV6-3; perhaps TRBD1 as D (6 bases). In germline, CDR1 is MNHEY, CDR2 SVGEGT. V lost 7 bases and J 2 bases, leaving 15 bases between the germline ends. CDR3 size: 15 residues.

This chain connects TRBV28 to TRBJ1-4, with a possible D match to TRBD1 (6 bases). Germline V gives CDR1 MDHEN, CDR2 SYDVKM. The CDR3 is 13 residues long. V was trimmed by 11 bases and J by 7 bases, leaving 17 bases between them. The CDR3 nucleotides are TGTGCCGGCCGGGGACAATATGGTGAAAAACTGTTTTTT. This codes for CAGRGQYGEKLFF.

Only a few counts were recorded for this clonotype. The chain joins TRBV15 to TRBJ1-2, with D tentatively TRBD1 (5 bases). V lost 5 bases and J 3 bases, leaving 16 bases between the germline ends. Germline loops: CDR1 LNHNV, CDR2 YYDKDF (reference sequence). The CDR3 runs 15 residues. The CDR3 loop reads CATSPKEGSDYGYTF. CDR3 sequence (DNA): TGTGCCACCAGCCCGAAAGAGGGGTCCGACTATGGCTACACCTTC.

This clonotype was seen only a few times. This chain connects TRBV12-3 or TRBV12-4 to TRBJ2-3; TRBD2 agrees at 7 bases. Trimming removed 5 bases from V and 0 bases from J; junction bases left unmatched: 8. The CDR3 has 16 amino acids. The CDR3 reads CASSPGRGGSTDTQYF. The CDR3 DNA is TGTGCCAGCAGTCCCGGTAGGGGAGGGAGCACAGATACGCAGTATTTT.

The V call is TRBV7-2, the J call TRBJ2-1; D is undetermined. The germline V gene has CDR1 SGHTA and CDR2 FQGNSA. Between the trimmed V and J ends, which lost 4 bases and 13 bases, there was a span of 14 bases. The CDR3 length is 12 residues. CDR3 DNA sequence: TGTGCCAGCAGCTCCCGGGCCGGGCTCCAGTTCTTC. As protein: CASSSRAGLQFF.

The J gene is TRBJ2-1, the V gene TRBV19; D is possibly TRBD2 (5 bases). The CDR3 is 10 amino acids. V dropped 10 bases and J dropped 8 bases, with 9 bases sitting between them. CDR1 LNHDA and CDR2 SQIVND come from the germline V gene (reference sequence). The CDR3 DNA reads as TGTGCCACCGGGGTCGATGAGCAGTTCTTC. Translated: CATGVDEQFF.

J is TRBJ2-5 and V is TRBV19; 9 nucleotides align to TRBD1. Trimming took 5 bases from V and 4 from J; bases not matched to a gene: 11. Germline V gene lookup returns CDR1 LNHDA and CDR2 SQIVND (reference sequence). CDR3 size: 16 residues. The CDR3 sequence: CASSARDRDARETQYF. The CDR3 bases are TGTGCCAGTAGTGCCCGGGACAGGGACGCAAGAGAGACCCAGTACTTC.

This rearrangement joins TRBV4-3 to TRBJ1-2, with D hard to call. The CDR3 has 17 residues. Trimming pared 0 bases from V and 9 bases from J, leaving 23 bases between. Germline V gene sequence: CDR1 LGHNA, CDR2 YSLEER. CDR3 sequence reads: CASSQDPQLGGLHRYTF. CDR3 coding DNA: TGCGCCAGCAGCCAAGATCCCCAATTAGGAGGGTTGCATCGCTACACCTTC.